This T cell receptor (beta chain) originates from a study of spatial heterogeneity in lung cancer. CDR3 length equals 11 residues. Trimming took off 6 bases at V and 5 bases at J, with 7 bases between the two ends. The germline gives CDR1 SGHDN, CDR2 FVKESK. TCRdb redid the calling of the 5' RACE reads with MiXCR, one entry per CDR3 protein. The table shows about 75,000 distinct CDR3 sequences, with about 14% occurring only once. This clonotype was counted a few times. The time point denotes: sample taken at primary tumor resection. TCRs were sequenced from unsorted whole RNA of tumor, nontumor lung or PBMC.

The rearrangement links TRBV14 to TRBJ2-5; D not certain. The clonotype was recovered from a male donor with early-stage non-small cell lung cancer. The source material was PBMCs, sampled at surgery. The CDR3 loop is CASSWAETQYF. As DNA, the CDR3 is TGTGCCAGCAGTTGGGCGGAGACCCAGTACTTC. Together with reference TRBV14 and TRBJ2-5, the CDR3 gives the full variable domain: EAGVTQFPSHSVIEKGQTVTLRCDPISGHDNLYWYRRVMGKEIKFLLHFVKESKQDESGMPNNRFLAERTGGTYSTLKVQPAELEDSGVYFCASSWAETQYFGPGTRLLVL.